Listed below are T cell receptor beta chains from one sample, sequenced in a study of blood T cell repertoires in COVID-19. Sequencing was performed with immunoSEQ multiplex PCR; in TCRdb, only in-frame clones are kept and a portion is missing. The data contain 300,000 to 350,000 clones, roughly 87% of them singletons. Sample: PBMCs or T cells enriched from blood (not recorded which). These receptors were taken from a woman younger than 45 who had recovered from COVID-19. CDR3s include the opening cysteine and the closing phenylalanine or tryptophan. The order of the fields is clone size, J gene, V gene, D gene, CDR3 protein, CDR3 DNA. D genes are given only for firm matches. A clone size is listed for some rows: how often the clone was seen (once, few, many), or a class if it is expanded.

.	TRBJ2-5	TRBV29-1	.	CSVEPRKQGNQETQYF	TGCAGCGTTGAACCGCGGAAACAGGGAAACCAAGAGACCCAGTACTTC
once	TRBJ2-5	TRBV7-2	TRBD2	CASTRGTGGIQETQYF	TGTGCCAGCACCCGCGGGACGGGGGGGATCCAAGAGACCCAGTACTTC
once	TRBJ1-4	TRBV28	.	CASSLLGQPNEKLFF	TGTGCCAGCAGTTTATTGGGACAACCGAATGAAAAACTGTTTTTT
.	TRBJ1-1	TRBV2	TRBD1	CASSELGTVAMNTEAFF	TGTGCCAGCAGTGAATTGGGGACAGTAGCCATGAACACTGAAGCTTTCTTT
.	TRBJ2-1	TRBV5-4	.	CASSLSGNEQFF	TGTGCCAGCAGCCTTAGTGGCAATGAGCAGTTCTTC
.	TRBJ1-5	TRBV2	.	CASSPGEGPQHF	TGTGCCAGCAGCCCGGGAGAGGGGCCCCAGCATTTT
.	TRBJ1-5	TRBV6-5	.	CASSYSSGDQPQHF	TGTGCCAGCAGTTATTCATCAGGGGATCAGCCCCAGCATTTT
.	TRBJ1-6	TRBV6-2/TRBV6-3	TRBD1	CASSVDRPSPLHF	TGTGCCAGCAGTGTGGACAGGCCCTCACCCCTCCACTTT
once	TRBJ2-7	TRBV7-8	.	CASSLADVAGAYYEQYF	TGTGCCAGCAGCTTAGCGGATGTGGCGGGGGCTTACTACGAGCAGTACTTC
once	TRBJ1-4	TRBV28	.	CASSPAGLTLNEKLFF	TGTGCCAGCAGTCCAGCCGGACTGACACTTAATGAAAAACTGTTTTTT
once	TRBJ2-7	TRBV5-6	.	CASSLGRAGRNTYEQYF	TGTGCCAGCAGCTTGGGTCGCGCGGGGCGTAATACCTACGAGCAGTACTTC
.	TRBJ2-5	TRBV9	TRBD2	CASSASGGGETQYF	TGTGCCAGCAGCGCCTCCGGGGGAGGGGAGACCCAGTACTTC
.	TRBJ1-2	TRBV12-3/TRBV12-4	.	CASSYSGGYTF	TGTGCCAGCAGTTACTCGGGAGGCTACACCTTC
.	TRBJ2-1	TRBV7-9	TRBD1	CASSLVGQAYNEQFF	TGTGCCAGCAGCTTAGTGGGACAGGCGTACAATGAGCAGTTCTTC
once	TRBJ2-3	TRBV18	TRBD1	CASSPDRGASDTQYF	TGTGCCAGCTCACCGGACAGGGGGGCGTCAGATACGCAGTATTTT
.	TRBJ1-1	TRBV5-1	.	CASSLQGRFTEAFF	TGCGCCAGCAGCTTGCAGGGCCGTTTCACTGAAGCTTTCTTT
.	TRBJ2-1	TRBV27	TRBD1	CASSPTRTGGPLHEQFF	TGTGCCAGCAGTCCAACCAGGACAGGGGGACCTCTCCATGAGCAGTTCTTC
.	TRBJ2-5	TRBV5-5	TRBD2	CASSLGGGGAGETQYF	TGTGCCAGCAGCTTGGGTGGCGGGGGGGCCGGGGAGACCCAGTACTTC
once	TRBJ1-2	TRBV19	TRBD1	CASSRGNGYTF	TGTGCCAGTAGCAGGGGGAATGGCTACACCTTC
.	TRBJ2-1	TRBV7-2	.	CASSWVADEQFF	TGTGCCAGCAGCTGGGTAGCCGATGAGCAGTTCTTC
.	TRBJ2-2	TRBV2	TRBD2	CASSEAPTSGRTLNTGELFF	TGTGCCAGCAGTGAAGCGCCGACTAGCGGGAGGACACTGAACACCGGGGAGCTGTTTTTT
.	TRBJ1-2	TRBV3-1/TRBV3-2	.	CASSQDWAGNYGYTF	TGTGCCAGCAGCCAAGATTGGGCAGGAAACTATGGCTACACCTTC
.	TRBJ2-1	TRBV15	.	CATSRDLAGGMRNEQFF	TGTGCCACCAGCAGAGATCTGGCAGGGGGGATGAGGAATGAGCAGTTCTTC
.	TRBJ1-1	TRBV28	TRBD1	CASSLDRGDTEAFF	TGTGCCAGCAGTCTGGACAGGGGGGACACTGAAGCTTTCTTT
.	TRBJ2-1	TRBV5-8	TRBD1	CASRTGGGAMGQFF	TGTGCCAGCAGGACAGGGGGTGGGGCGATGGGGCAGTTCTTC
.	TRBJ1-2	TRBV15	TRBD1	CATSRGAGQGALGYTF	TGTGCCACCAGCAGAGGGGCGGGACAGGGGGCGCTCGGCTACACCTTC
.	TRBJ1-4	TRBV28	TRBD1	CASSRGQGEGFF	TGTGCCAGCAGTCGGGGACAGGGGGAGGGGTTTTTT
.	TRBJ1-4	TRBV6-6	.	CASRQGGATNEKLFF	TGTGCCAGCAGACAAGGAGGAGCAACTAATGAAAAACTGTTTTTT
.	TRBJ2-2	TRBV7-7	.	CASSLGRGIDTGELFF	TGTGCCAGCAGCTTAGGCCGGGGAATAGACACCGGGGAGCTGTTTTTT
.	TRBJ1-1	TRBV5-1	.	CASSLKVASGTEAFF	TGCGCCAGCAGCTTGAAGGTGGCTTCGGGGACTGAAGCTTTCTTT
.	TRBJ1-6	TRBV7-2	TRBD1	CASTDGTGLNSPLHF	TGTGCCAGCACCGACGGGACAGGCCTTAATTCACCCCTCCACTTT
.	TRBJ2-5	TRBV18	TRBD1	CASSPSGQGETQYF	TGTGCCAGCTCACCCTCCGGACAGGGAGAGACCCAGTACTTC
.	TRBJ2-7	TRBV7-2	.	CASSLDRRNYEQYF	TGTGCCAGCAGCTTAGACAGGCGAAACTACGAGCAGTACTTC
few	TRBJ1-5	TRBV27	.	CASSLRLNQPQHF	TGTGCCAGCAGTTTACGTCTAAATCAGCCCCAGCATTTT
.	TRBJ2-1	TRBV27	TRBD1	CASSWNRGHLLSSYNEQFF	TGTGCCAGCAGTTGGAACAGGGGGCACCTATTGAGCTCCTACAATGAGCAGTTCTTC
.	TRBJ2-1	TRBV19	.	CASSIDPLGGAAWDEQFF	TGTGCCAGTAGTATAGACCCCCTTGGGGGGGCCGCTTGGGATGAGCAGTTCTTC
.	TRBJ2-6	TRBV7-8	TRBD1	CASSLTGLAGANVLTF	TGTGCCAGCAGCTTGACAGGGTTAGCTGGGGCCAACGTCCTGACTTTC
.	TRBJ2-3	TRBV7-9	.	CASIGQSHVIPSTDTQYF	TGTGCCAGCATCGGACAGTCCCACGTTATACCTAGCACAGATACGCAGTATTTT
.	TRBJ1-1	TRBV18	TRBD1	CASSPSRDRGSEAFF	TGTGCCAGCTCACCAAGCCGAGACAGGGGTTCCGAAGCTTTCTTT
once	TRBJ2-1	TRBV19	.	CASSIGGGHYNEQFF	TGTGCCAGTAGTATAGGTGGGGGCCACTACAATGAGCAGTTCTTC
.	TRBJ2-5	TRBV25-1	TRBD1	CASSELGTEETQYF	TGTGCCAGCAGTGAATTAGGGACAGAAGAGACCCAGTACTTC
.	TRBJ1-4	TRBV28	TRBD1	CASSFGDRGEKLFF	TGTGCCAGCAGTTTTGGGGACAGGGGGGAAAAACTGTTTTTT
.	TRBJ2-5	TRBV15	.	CATSRDHGQLQETQYF	TGTGCCACCAGCAGAGATCACGGACAGCTCCAAGAGACCCAGTACTTC
.	TRBJ1-3	TRBV7-2	.	CASSRGIGGNTIYF	TGTGCCAGCAGCCGGGGAATAGGCGGAAACACCATATATTTT
few	TRBJ2-7	TRBV24-1	.	CATSAAGSYEQYF	TGTGCCACCAGTGCTGCAGGATCCTACGAGCAGTACTTC
.	TRBJ1-2	TRBV24-1	.	CATSGRQDYGYTF	TGTGCCACCAGTGGGAGGCAGGACTATGGCTACACCTTC
.	TRBJ2-7	TRBV27	.	CASNPGPHTGTYEQYF	TGTGCCAGCAACCCTGGCCCGCATACGGGGACCTACGAGCAGTACTTC
.	TRBJ1-6	TRBV30	.	CACSVGHSSYNSPLHF	TGTGCCTGTTCTGTAGGACATAGCTCCTATAATTCACCCCTCCACTTT
.	TRBJ1-4	TRBV3-1/TRBV3-2	.	CASSQWGALNEKLFF	TGTGCCAGCAGCCAATGGGGAGCCCTTAATGAAAAACTGTTTTTT
.	TRBJ2-2	TRBV5-1	.	CASSQKLTGNTGELFF	TGCGCCAGCAGCCAAAAACTGACAGGGAACACCGGGGAGCTGTTTTTT
.	TRBJ1-4	TRBV7-2	.	CASSFSRLNEKLFF	TGTGCCAGCAGCTTTTCCAGGTTAAATGAAAAACTGTTTTTT
.	TRBJ1-2	TRBV28	.	CASSLSGAPGYTF	TGTGCCAGCAGTCTATCAGGGGCGCCAGGCTACACCTTC
.	TRBJ2-5	TRBV18	TRBD1	CASFGQGQETQYF	TGTGCCAGCTTTGGACAGGGGCAAGAGACCCAGTACTTC
.	TRBJ1-5	TRBV24-1	.	CATSNGGQGNQPQHF	TGTGCCACCAGTAACGGGGGGCAGGGGAATCAGCCCCAGCATTTT
.	TRBJ2-3	TRBV18	TRBD2	CASSSIAGGSTDTQYF	TGTGCCAGCTCATCGATAGCGGGGGGGAGCACAGATACGCAGTATTTT
few	TRBJ2-3	TRBV12-3/TRBV12-4	.	CASSFADTQYF	TGTGCCAGCAGTTTCGCAGATACGCAGTATTTT
.	TRBJ2-7	TRBV28	TRBD1	CASSLWQGASHEQYF	TGTGCCAGCAGTTTATGGCAGGGGGCATCCCACGAGCAGTACTTC
few	TRBJ1-2	TRBV27	TRBD1	CASSLSIGTGVYGYTF	TGTGCCAGCAGTTTATCTATTGGGACAGGGGTTTATGGCTACACCTTC
.	TRBJ2-7	TRBV30	TRBD2	CAWTGGGLGGHEQYF	TGTGCCTGGACCGGGGGGGGTCTTGGAGGACACGAGCAGTACTTC
.	TRBJ2-5	TRBV7-2	.	CASSLIPRGETQYF	TGTGCCAGCAGCTTAATTCCCCGGGGAGAGACCCAGTACTTC